This record covers a single TCR beta chain. One Seattle source followed patients from active infection through their disease course. Profiling relied on immunoSEQ multiplex PCR, and the TCRdb table lists in-frame clones only, not all of them. In the table there are roughly 200,000 clones, roughly 84% of which are singletons. The CDR3 contains 14 residues. The germline V gene has CDR1 MDHEN and CDR2 SYDVKM. Trimming pared 6 bases from V and 3 bases from J, leaving 15 bases between. This entry belongs to a study of blood T cell repertoires in COVID-19. Study context: The United States, Italy and Spain supplied acute and convalescent COVID-19 samples.

Input material: peripheral blood. This sequence originates from a person aged 65-85 years with COVID-19, enrolled during active disease. The chain uses TRBV28 and TRBJ2-7; perhaps TRBD1 as D (6 bases). CDR3 in amino acids: CASRRTGFVYEQYF. For the CDR3, the DNA is TGTGCCAGCAGACGTACAGGGTTCGTCTACGAGCAGTACTTC. Combining the CDR3 with reference TRBV28 and TRBJ2-7 gives the whole variable domain DVKVTQSSRYLVKRTGEKVFLECVQDMDHENMFWYRQDPGLGLRLIYFSYDVKMKEKGDIPEGYSVSREKKERFSLILESASTNQTSMYLCASRRTGFVYEQYFGPGTRLTVT.